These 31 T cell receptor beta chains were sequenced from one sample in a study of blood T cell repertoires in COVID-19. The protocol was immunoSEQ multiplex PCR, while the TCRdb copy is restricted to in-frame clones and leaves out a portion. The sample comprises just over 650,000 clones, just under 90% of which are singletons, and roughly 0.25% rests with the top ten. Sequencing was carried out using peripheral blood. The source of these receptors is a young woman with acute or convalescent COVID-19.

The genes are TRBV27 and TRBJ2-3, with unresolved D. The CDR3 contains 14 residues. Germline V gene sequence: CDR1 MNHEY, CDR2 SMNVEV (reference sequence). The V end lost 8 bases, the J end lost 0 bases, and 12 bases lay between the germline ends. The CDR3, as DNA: TGTGCCAGCCGTGGCCCCTCTAGCACAGATACGCAGTATTTT. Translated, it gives CASRGPSSTDTQYF.

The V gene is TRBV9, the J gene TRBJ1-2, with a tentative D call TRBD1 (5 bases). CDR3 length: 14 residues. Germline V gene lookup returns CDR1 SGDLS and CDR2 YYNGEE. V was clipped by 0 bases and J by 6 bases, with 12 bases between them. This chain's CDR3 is CASSVVTGSNGYTF. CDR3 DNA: TGTGCCAGCAGCGTAGTTACAGGATCTAATGGCTACACCTTC. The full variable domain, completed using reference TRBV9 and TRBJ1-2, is DSGVTQTPKHLITATGQRVTLRCSPRSGDLSVYWYQQSLDQGLQFLIQYYNGEERAKGNILERFSAQQFPDLHSELNLSSLELGDSALYFCASSVVTGSNGYTFGSGTRLTVV.

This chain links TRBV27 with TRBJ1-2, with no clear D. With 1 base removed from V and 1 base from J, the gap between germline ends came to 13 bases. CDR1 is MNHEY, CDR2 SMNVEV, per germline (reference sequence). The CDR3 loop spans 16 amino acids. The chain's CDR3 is CASSLLGERHNYGYTF. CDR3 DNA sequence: TGTGCCAGCAGTTTATTGGGAGAGAGGCATAACTATGGCTACACCTTC.

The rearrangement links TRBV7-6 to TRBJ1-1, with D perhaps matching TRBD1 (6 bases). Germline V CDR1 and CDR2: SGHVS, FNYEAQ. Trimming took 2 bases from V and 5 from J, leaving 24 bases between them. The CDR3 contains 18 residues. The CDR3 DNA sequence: TGTGCCAGCAGCTTATCCGGGCGGGCAGGGGCTGAAGGAACTGAAGCTTTCTTT. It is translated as CASSLSGRAGAEGTEAFF.

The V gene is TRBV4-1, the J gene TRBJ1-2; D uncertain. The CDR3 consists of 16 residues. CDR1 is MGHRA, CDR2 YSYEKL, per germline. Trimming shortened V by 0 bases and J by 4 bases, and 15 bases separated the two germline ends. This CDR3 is CASSQESDQPFYGYTF. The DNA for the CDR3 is TGCGCCAGCAGCCAAGAATCAGATCAACCTTTCTATGGCTACACCTTC.

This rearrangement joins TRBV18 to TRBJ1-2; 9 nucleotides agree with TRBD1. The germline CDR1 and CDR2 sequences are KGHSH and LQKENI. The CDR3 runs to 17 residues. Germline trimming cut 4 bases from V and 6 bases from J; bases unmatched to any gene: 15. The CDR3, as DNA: TGTGCCAGCTCACAGGGACAGGGACGGACAGGGAGTGATGGCTACACCTTC. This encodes CASSQGQGRTGSDGYTF.

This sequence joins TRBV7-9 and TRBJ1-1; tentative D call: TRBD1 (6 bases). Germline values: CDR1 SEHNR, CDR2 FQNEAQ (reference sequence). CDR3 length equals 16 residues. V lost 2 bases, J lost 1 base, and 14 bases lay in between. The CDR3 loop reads CASSLLIQGSNTEAFF. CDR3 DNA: TGTGCCAGCAGCTTATTAATCCAGGGGTCGAACACTGAAGCTTTCTTT.

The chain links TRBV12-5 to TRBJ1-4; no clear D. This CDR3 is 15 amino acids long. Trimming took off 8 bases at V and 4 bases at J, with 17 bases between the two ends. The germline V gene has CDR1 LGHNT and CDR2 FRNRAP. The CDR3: CASSGWVRGNEKLFF. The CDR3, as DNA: TGTGCTAGTTCGGGTTGGGTCCGGGGTAATGAAAAACTGTTTTTT.

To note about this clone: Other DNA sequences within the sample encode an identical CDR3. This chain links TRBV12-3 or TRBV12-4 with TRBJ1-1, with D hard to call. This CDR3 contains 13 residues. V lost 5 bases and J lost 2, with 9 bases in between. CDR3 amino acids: CASSTRGNTEAFF. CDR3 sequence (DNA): TGTGCCAGCAGTACCAGAGGTAACACTGAAGCTTTCTTT.

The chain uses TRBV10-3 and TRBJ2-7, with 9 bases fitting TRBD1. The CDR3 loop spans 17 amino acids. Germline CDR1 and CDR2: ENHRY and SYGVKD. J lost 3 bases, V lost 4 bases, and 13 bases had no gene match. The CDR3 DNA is TGTGCCATCAGTGGGTCCCTCTCGGACAGGGGAAGCTACGAGCAGTACTTC. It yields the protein CAISGSLSDRGSYEQYF.

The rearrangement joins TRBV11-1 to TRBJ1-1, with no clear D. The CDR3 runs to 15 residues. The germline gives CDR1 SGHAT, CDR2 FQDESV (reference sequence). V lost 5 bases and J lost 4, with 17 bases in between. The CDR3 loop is CASSPNLGTITEAFF. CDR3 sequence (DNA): TGTGCCAGCAGCCCCAATCTAGGTACGATCACTGAAGCTTTCTTT.

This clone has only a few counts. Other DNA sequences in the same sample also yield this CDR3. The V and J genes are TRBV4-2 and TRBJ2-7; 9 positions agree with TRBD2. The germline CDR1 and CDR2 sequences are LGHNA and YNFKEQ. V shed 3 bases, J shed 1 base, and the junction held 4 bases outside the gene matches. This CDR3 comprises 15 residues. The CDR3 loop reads CASSQSRGGSYEQYF. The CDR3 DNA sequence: TGTGCCAGCAGCCAGTCGCGGGGGGGGTCCTACGAGCAGTACTTC.

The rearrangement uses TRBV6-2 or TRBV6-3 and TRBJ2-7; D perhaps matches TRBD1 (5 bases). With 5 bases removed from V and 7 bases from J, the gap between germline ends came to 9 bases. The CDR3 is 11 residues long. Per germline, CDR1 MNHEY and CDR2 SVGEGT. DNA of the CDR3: TGTGCCAGCAGTGCCTCAGGGGAGCAGTACTTC. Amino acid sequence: CASSASGEQYF.

CDR3 sequence (DNA): TGTGCCAGCAGCAACCGACGACAGCCTAGTACCTTC. The encoded protein is CASSNRRQPSTF. The chain links TRBV6-5 to TRBJ1-2, with D perhaps TRBD1 (5 bases). Trimming stripped 6 bases from V and 14 bases from J, with 19 bases between. From germline, CDR1 is MNHEY and CDR2 SVGAGI. This CDR3 contains 12 residues.

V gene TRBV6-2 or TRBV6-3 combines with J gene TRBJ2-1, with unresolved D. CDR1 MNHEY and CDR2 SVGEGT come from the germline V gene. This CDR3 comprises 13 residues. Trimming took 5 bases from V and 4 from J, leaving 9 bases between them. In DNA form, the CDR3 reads TGTGCCAGCAGTAGATTGCAGTACAATGAGCAGTTCTTC. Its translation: CASSRLQYNEQFF.

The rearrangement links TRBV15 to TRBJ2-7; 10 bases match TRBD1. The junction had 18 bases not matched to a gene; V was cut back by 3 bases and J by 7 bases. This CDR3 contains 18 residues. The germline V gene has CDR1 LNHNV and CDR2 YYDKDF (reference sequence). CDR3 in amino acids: CATSRGSVTGQGTGEQYF. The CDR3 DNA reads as TGTGCCACCAGCAGGGGCTCCGTCACGGGACAGGGGACGGGGGAGCAGTACTTC.

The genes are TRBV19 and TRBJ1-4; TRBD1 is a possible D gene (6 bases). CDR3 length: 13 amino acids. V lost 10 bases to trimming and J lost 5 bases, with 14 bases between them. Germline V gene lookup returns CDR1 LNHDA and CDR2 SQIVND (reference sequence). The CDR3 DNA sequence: TGTGCCACCGCCGACAGGTGGAATGAAAAACTGTTTTTT. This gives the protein CATADRWNEKLFF.

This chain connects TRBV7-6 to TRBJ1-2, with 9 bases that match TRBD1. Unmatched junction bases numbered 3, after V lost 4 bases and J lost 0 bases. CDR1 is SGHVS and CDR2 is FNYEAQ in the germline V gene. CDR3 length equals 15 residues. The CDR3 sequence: CASSSYRGPNYGYTF. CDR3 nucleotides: TGTGCCAGCAGCTCGTACAGGGGGCCTAACTATGGCTACACCTTC.

CDR3 in DNA: TGTGCCAGCAGCTATTTGGACAGGTACGAGCAGTACTTC. Protein sequence: CASSYLDRYEQYF. The chain has TRBV6-5 and TRBJ2-7; TRBD1 matches at 7 bases. The CDR3 consists of 13 residues. In germline, CDR1 is MNHEY, CDR2 SVGAGI. After removal of 6 bases from V and 4 bases from J, the junction contained 6 bases not matched to a gene.

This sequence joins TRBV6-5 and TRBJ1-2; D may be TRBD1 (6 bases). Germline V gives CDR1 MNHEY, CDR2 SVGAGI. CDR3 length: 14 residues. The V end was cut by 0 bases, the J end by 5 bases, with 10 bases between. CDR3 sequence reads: CASSYSARGYGYTF. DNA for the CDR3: TGTGCCAGCAGTTACTCGGCCAGGGGTTATGGCTACACCTTC.

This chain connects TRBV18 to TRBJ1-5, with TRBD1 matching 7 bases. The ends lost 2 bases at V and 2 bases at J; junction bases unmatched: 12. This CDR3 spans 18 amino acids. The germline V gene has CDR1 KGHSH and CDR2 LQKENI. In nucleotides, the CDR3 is TGTGCCAGCTCACCATGGGGGCCTGAGGGGGCTGGCAATCAGCCCCAGCATTTT. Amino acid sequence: CASSPWGPEGAGNQPQHF.

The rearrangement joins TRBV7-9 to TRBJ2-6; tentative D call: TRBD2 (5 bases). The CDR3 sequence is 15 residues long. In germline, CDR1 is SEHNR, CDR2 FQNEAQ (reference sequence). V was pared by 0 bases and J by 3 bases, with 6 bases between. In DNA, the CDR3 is TGTGCCAGCAGCTTAGCGGGGAGTGGGGCCAACGTCCTGACTTTC. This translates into CASSLAGSGANVLTF. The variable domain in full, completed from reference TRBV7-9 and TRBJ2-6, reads DTGVSQNPRHKITKRGQNVTFRCDPISEHNRLYWYRQTLGQGPEFLTYFQNEAQLEKSRLLSDRFSAERPKGSFSTLEIQRTEQGDSAMYLCASSLAGSGANVLTFGAGSRLTVL.

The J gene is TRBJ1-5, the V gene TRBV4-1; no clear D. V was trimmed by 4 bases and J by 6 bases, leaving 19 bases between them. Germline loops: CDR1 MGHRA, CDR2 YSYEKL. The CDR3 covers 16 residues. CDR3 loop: CASSLSETGFGQPQHF. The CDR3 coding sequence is TGCGCCAGCAGCCTGAGCGAGACGGGGTTCGGTCAGCCCCAGCATTTT.

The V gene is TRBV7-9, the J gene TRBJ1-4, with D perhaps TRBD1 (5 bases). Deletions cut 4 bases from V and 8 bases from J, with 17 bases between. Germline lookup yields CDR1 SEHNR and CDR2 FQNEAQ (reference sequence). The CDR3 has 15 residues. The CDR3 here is CASSSPGGVTEKLFF. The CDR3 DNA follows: TGTGCCAGCAGCTCACCCGGGGGTGTTACGGAAAAACTGTTTTTT. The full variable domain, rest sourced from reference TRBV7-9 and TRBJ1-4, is DTGVSQNPRHKITKRGQNVTFRCDPISEHNRLYWYRQTLGQGPEFLTYFQNEAQLEKSRLLSDRFSAERPKGSFSTLEIQRTEQGDSAMYLCASSSPGGVTEKLFFGSGTQLSVL.

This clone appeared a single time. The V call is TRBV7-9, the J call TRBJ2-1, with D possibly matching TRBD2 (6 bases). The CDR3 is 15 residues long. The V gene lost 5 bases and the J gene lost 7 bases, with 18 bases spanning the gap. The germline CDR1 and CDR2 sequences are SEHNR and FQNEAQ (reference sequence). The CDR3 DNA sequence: TGTGCCAGCAGCCCCCGGGACTTAGTCTCTAATGAGCAGTTCTTC. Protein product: CASSPRDLVSNEQFF.

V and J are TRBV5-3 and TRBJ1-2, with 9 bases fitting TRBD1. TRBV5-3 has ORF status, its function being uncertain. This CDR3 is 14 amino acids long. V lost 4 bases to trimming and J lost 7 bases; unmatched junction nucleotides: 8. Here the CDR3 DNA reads TGTGCCAGAAGCCCCCGGACAGGGGAGTGTGGCTACACCTTC. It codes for CARSPRTGECGYTF.

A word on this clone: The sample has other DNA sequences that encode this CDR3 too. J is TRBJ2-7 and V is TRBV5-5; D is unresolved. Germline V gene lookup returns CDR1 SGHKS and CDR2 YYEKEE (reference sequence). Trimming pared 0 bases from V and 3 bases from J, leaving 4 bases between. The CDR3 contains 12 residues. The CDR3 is CASSLGGYEQYF. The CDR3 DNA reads TGTGCCAGCAGCTTGGGCGGCTACGAGCAGTACTTC.

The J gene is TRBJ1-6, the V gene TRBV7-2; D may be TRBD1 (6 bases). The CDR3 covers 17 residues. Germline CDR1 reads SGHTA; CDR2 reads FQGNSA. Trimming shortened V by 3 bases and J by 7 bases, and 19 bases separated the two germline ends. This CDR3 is CASSFYRDTPKNSPLHF. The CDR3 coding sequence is TGTGCCAGCAGCTTTTACCGGGACACCCCGAAAAATTCACCCCTCCACTTT.

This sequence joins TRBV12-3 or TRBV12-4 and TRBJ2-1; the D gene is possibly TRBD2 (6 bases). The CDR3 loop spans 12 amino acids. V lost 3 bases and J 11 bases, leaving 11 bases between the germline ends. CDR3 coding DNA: TGTGCCAGCAGTTTTTTGGGGGGTAAGCAGTTCTTC. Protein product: CASSFLGGKQFF.

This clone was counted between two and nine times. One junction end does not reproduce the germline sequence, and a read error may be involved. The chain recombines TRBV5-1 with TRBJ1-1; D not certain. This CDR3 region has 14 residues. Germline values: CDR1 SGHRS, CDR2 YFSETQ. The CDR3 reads CASRFRFENTEAFF. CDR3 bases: TGCGCCAGCCGCTTCAGGTTTGAGAACACTGAAGCTTTCTTT. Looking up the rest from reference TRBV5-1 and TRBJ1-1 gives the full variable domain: KAGVTQTPRYLIKTRGQQVTLSCSPISGHRSVSWYQQTPGQGLQFLFEYFSETQRNKGNFPGRFSGRQFSNSRSEMNVSTLELGDSALYLCASRFRFENTEAFFGQGTRLTVV.

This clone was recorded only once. CDR3 residues: CASRTGKDGYTF. The CDR3 DNA is TGTGCCAGCAGGACAGGGAAGGATGGCTACACCTTC. The rearrangement links TRBV12-3 or TRBV12-4 to TRBJ1-2; TRBD1 matches at 7 bases. V shed 6 bases and J 6 bases; nucleotides not matched to a gene: 4. The CDR3 sequence is 12 residues long.